This TCR beta chain is drawn from a study of cytomegalovirus exposure and HLA in healthy donors. Study-wide points: Cytomegalovirus association was assigned to about 150 TCR beta chains. What TCR beta sequences reportedly achieved was accurate prediction of HLA-A and HLA-B alleles in most subjects. Later work associated fewer than 20,000 TCR beta sequences with HLA alleles at 0.05 false discovery rate.

This clone was counted once. Its antigen is currently unknown. The PCR employed 60 Vbeta primers together with 13 Jbeta primers. TCRdb keeps only in-frame clones here, not all; method: immunoSEQ multiplex PCR. In the table there are about 200,000 clones, 86% of which are singletons. The TCR was taken from a woman aged 30 to 39 in good health and CMV-seronegative. The sequenced sample was PBMCs.

The chain's CDR3 is CASKGLAREEQYF. DNA of the CDR3: TGTGCCAGCAAAGGACTAGCGCGAGAGGAGCAGTACTTC. This rearrangement joins TRBV11-2 to TRBJ2-7, with TRBD2 matching over 9 bases. The length of the CDR3 is 13 residues. Germline trimming cut 7 bases from V and 7 bases from J; bases unmatched to any gene: 8. Per germline, CDR1 SGHAT and CDR2 FQNNGV. Full variable domain (missing parts from reference TRBV11-2 and TRBJ2-7): EAGVAQSPRYKIIEKRQSVAFWCNPISGHATLYWYQQILGQGPKLLIQFQNNGVVDDSQLPKDRFSAERLKGVDSTLKIQPAKLEDSAVYLCASKGLAREEQYFGPGTRLTVT.